This T cell receptor (beta chain) was obtained from a study of post-analysis software for immune sequencing data. Study observations and caveats: Patients had higher frequencies than controls of about 5 TRBV segments, including TRBV5-6, TRBV5-1 and TRBV20-1.

Concerning this clonotype: Its antigen remains unidentified.

The CDR3 is 17 amino acids. Germline CDR1 SGHRS, CDR2 YFSETQ. Prepared libraries of TCR beta cDNA carried unique molecular identifiers. TCRdb itself ran the PCR reads through MiXCR, one entry per CDR3 protein. The sample shows 820,000 or so distinct CDR3 sequences, 53% of them seen only once. Sample: blood. The TCR sequence derives from a girl aged 10-17 years with multiple sclerosis. V is TRBV5-1 and J is TRBJ2-4, with 7 bases aligning to TRBD2. The J call is in doubt because the DNA end fits TRBJ2-7 better. The CDR3 bases are TGCGCCAGCAGCTTCCCAATTCGCCCAGAGGGAGGGGACGAGCAGTACTTC. The encoded protein is CASSFPIRPEGGDEQYF.